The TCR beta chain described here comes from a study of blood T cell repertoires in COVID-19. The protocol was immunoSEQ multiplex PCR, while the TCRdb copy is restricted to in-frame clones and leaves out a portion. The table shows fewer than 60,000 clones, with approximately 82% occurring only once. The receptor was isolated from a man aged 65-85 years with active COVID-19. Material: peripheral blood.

CDR3 DNA: TGTGCCAGCAGCTTGGCGAGGGAAGGCCAGCCCCAGCATTTT. This translates into CASSLAREGQPQHF. The chain recombines TRBV27 with TRBJ1-5; D remains ambiguous. The CDR3 is 14 amino acids. The V and J ends lost 6 bases and 7 bases respectively, with 16 bases between them. Germline assignment: CDR1 MNHEY and CDR2 SMNVEV (reference sequence).